The 3 T cell receptor beta chains below were found in one sample sequenced in a study of molecular identifiers for immune sequencing clone quantification. TCRdb reprocessed the PCR reads with MiXCR, giving one entry per CDR3 protein. The sample includes about 630,000 distinct CDR3 sequences, about 25% seen only once; the top ten take approximately 0.75%. The specimen was naive CD8+ T cells from blood, with Jurkat cell RNA spiked in. Described subset: FACS-sorted CD8+CD4-CCR7+CD45RA+ naive T cells. Receptor source: a human donor in good health. Some libraries in this study had Jurkat cell RNA spiked in.

This clonotype has a count of ten or more. The chain combines TRBV7-9 with TRBJ2-3, with TRBD2 as a possible D gene (5 bases). V gave up 5 bases and J gave up 0 bases, with 15 bases separating them. CDR3 length equals 16 residues. Germline CDR1 and CDR2: SEHNR and FQNEAQ (reference sequence). The chain's CDR3 is CASSLSQRRSTDTQYF. The CDR3 DNA reads TGTGCCAGCAGCCTGAGCCAGCGGAGAAGCACAGATACGCAGTATTTT. Filled out from reference TRBV7-9 and TRBJ2-3, the complete variable domain reads DTGVSQNPRHKITKRGQNVTFRCDPISEHNRLYWYRQTLGQGPEFLTYFQNEAQLEKSRLLSDRFSAERPKGSFSTLEIQRTEQGDSAMYLCASSLSQRRSTDTQYFGPGTRLTVL.

This clonotype was found a few times. This sequence joins TRBV24-1 and TRBJ1-2; no definite D call. This CDR3 spans 14 amino acids. CDR1 is KGHDR, CDR2 SFDVKD, per germline. With 2 bases removed from V and 4 bases from J, the gap between germline ends came to 10 bases. The CDR3 DNA follows: TGTGCCACCAGTGATTCCTCCAAAGGCTATGGCTACACCTTC. Translating it yields CATSDSSKGYGYTF.

This clonotype was counted only a few times. This chain uses TRBV27 with TRBJ2-5, with TRBD1 matching 11 bases. Germline V gene lookup returns CDR1 MNHEY and CDR2 SMNVEV (reference sequence). The CDR3 length is 19 residues. The V segment lost 2 bases and the J segment 1 base; nucleotides outside the gene matches: 12. The CDR3: CASSLKGTGGSGTQETQYF. The CDR3 bases are TGTGCCAGCAGTTTAAAAGGGACAGGGGGTAGCGGGACCCAAGAGACCCAGTACTTC.